This T cell receptor beta chain was sequenced in a study of CD8 T cells in ankylosing spondylitis. This clonotype has ten or more counts. The antigen remains undetermined. Each TCR beta library was made by quantitative 5'-RACE that incorporated molecular barcodes. From the 5' RACE reads, TCRdb called clonotypes with MiXCR, one entry per CDR3 protein. The sample records 250,000 to 400,000 distinct CDR3 sequences, roughly 11% being singletons. V was pared by 1 base and J by 4 bases, with 2 bases of the junction left unmatched. CDR1 DFQATT and CDR2 SNEGSKA come from the germline V gene (reference sequence). This CDR3 is built from 14 residues. The study's findings and limits: Significant enrichment of disease-linked clones was reportedly seen in matched ankylosing spondylitis synovial fluid. Prior literature has documented some motif variants in synovial fluid and blood from reactive arthritis.

This clonotype originated in a female donor with ankylosing spondylitis or in good health (not recorded which). The chain joins TRBV20-1 to TRBJ2-1, with TRBD2 matching 9 bases. Sequenced material: blood, either unsorted or a sorted T cell fraction (not recorded which). Here the CDR3 DNA reads TGCAGTGCTAGAGGACTAGCGGAATACAATGAGCAGTTCTTC. This encodes CSARGLAEYNEQFF.